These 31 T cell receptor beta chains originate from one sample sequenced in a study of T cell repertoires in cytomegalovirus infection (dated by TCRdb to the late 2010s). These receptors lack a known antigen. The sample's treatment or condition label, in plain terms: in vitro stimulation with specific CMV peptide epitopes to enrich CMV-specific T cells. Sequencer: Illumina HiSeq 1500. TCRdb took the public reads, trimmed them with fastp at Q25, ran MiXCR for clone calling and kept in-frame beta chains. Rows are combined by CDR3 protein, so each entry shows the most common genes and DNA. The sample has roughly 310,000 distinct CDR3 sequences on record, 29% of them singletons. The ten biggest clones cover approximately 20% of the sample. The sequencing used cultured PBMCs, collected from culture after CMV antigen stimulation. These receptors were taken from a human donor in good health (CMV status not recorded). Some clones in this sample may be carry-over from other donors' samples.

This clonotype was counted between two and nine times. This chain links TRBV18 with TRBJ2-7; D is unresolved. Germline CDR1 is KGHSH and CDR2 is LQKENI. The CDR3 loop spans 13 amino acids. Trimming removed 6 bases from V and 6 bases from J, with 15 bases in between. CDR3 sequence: CASSPSGELEQYF. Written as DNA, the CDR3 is TGTGCCAGCTCCCCCTCGGGCGAGCTCGAGCAGTACTTC.

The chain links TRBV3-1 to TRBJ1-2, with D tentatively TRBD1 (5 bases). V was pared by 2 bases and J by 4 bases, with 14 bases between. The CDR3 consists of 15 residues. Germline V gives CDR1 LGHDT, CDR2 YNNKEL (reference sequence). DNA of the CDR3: TGTGCCAGCAGCCAAACCCGGGGGACGGGCTATGGCTACACCTTC. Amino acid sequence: CASSQTRGTGYGYTF.

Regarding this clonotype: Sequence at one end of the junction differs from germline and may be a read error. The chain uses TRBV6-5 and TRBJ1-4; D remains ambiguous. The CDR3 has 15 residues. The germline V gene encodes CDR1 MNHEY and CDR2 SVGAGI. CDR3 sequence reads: CASSYSNRETRSQHF. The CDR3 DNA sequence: TGTGCCAGCAGTTACTCGAACCGGGAGACTCGGTCACAGCACTTT.

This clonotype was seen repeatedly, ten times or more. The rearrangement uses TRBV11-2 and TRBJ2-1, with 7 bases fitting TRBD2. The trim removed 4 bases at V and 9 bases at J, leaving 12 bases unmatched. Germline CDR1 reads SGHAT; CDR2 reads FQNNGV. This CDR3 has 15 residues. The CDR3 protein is CASSSLGGRLGEQFF. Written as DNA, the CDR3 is TGTGCCAGCAGCTCCCTTGGCGGGAGACTCGGTGAGCAGTTCTTC.

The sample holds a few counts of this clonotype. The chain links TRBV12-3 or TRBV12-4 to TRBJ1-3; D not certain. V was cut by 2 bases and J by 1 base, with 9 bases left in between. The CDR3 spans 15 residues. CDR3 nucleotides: TGTGCCAGCAGTTTATCTGGGGTTTCTGGAAACACCATATATTTT. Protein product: CASSLSGVSGNTIYF.

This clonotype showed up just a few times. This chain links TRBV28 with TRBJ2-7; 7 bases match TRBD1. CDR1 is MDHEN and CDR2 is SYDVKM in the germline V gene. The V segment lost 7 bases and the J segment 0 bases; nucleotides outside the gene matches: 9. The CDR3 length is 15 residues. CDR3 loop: CASTAGRGSSYEQYF. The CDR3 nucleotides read TGTGCCAGCACCGCGGGCAGGGGGAGCTCCTACGAGCAGTACTTC.

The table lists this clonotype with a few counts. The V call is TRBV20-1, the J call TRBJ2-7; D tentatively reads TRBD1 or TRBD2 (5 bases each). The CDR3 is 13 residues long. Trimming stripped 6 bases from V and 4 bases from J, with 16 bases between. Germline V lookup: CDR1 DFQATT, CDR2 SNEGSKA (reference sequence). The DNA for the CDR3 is TGCAGTGCGTTGCTAGAGAGGGGTTACGAGCAGTACTTC. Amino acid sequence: CSALLERGYEQYF.

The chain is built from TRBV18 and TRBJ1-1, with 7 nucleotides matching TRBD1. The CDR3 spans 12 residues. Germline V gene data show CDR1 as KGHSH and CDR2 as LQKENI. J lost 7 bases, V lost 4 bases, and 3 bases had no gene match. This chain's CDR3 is CASSQGAGEAFF. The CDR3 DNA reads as TGTGCCAGCTCACAGGGGGCTGGTGAAGCTTTCTTT. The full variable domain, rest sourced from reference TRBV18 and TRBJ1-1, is NAGVMQNPRHLVRRRGQEARLRCSPMKGHSHVYWYRQLPEEGLKFMVYLQKENIIDESGMPKERFSAEFPKEGPSILRIQQVVRGDSAAYFCASSQGAGEAFFGQGTRLTVV.

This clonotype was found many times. The chain's CDR3 is CASSLGQGVGQPQHF. In DNA form, the CDR3 reads TGTGCCAGCAGCTTAGGACAGGGGGTTGGACAGCCCCAGCATTTT. The chain couples TRBV7-6 to TRBJ1-5; 9 bases line up with TRBD1. Per the germline V gene, CDR1 is SGHVS and CDR2 is FNYEAQ. The junction had 5 bases not matched to a gene; V was cut back by 1 base and J by 7 bases. This CDR3 is built from 15 residues.

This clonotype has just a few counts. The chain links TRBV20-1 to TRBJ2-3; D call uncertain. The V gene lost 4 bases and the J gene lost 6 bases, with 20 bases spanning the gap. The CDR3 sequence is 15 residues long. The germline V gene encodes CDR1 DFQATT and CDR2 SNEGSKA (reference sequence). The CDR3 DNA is TGCAGTGCTAACCTCTTACTATCCCGCATCGATACGCAGTATTTT. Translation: CSANLLLSRIDTQYF.

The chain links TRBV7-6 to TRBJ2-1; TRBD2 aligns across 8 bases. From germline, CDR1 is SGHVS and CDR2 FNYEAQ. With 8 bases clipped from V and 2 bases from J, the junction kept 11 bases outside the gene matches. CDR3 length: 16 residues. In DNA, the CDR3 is TGTGCCAGCTCCTCCTTCCCGGGACTAGCCTACAATGAGCAGTTCTTC. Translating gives CASSSFPGLAYNEQFF.

CDR3 residues: CASSLEEAGGELFF. CDR3 nucleotides: TGTGCCAGCAGCTTGGAGGAGGCGGGCGGGGAGCTGTTTTTT. This chain uses TRBV5-4 with TRBJ2-2; perhaps TRBD2 as D (5 bases). CDR3 length: 14 residues. Trimming took 0 bases from V and 7 from J, leaving 10 bases between them. The germline CDR1 and CDR2 sequences are SGHNT and YYREEE (reference sequence).

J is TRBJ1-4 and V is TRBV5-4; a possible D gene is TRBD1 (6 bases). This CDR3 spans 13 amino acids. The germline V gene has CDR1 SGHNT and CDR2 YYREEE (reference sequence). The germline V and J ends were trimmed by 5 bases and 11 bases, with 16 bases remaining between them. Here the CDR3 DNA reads TGTGCCAGCAGACTCGCCGGGGGCACTAAACTGTTTTTT. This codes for CASRLAGGTKLFF.

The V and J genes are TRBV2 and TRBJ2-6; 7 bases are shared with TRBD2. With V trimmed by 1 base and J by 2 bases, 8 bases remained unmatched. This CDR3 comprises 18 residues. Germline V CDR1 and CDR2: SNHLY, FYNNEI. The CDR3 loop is CASSEGFAGAAGANVLTF. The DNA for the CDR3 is TGTGCCAGCAGTGAAGGGTTTGCGGGAGCTGCTGGGGCCAACGTCCTGACTTTC.

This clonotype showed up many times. DNA of the CDR3: TGTGCCAGCAGCTTAGTGCAGAATAATTCACCCCTCCACTTT. Translating it yields CASSLVQNNSPLHF. This sequence joins TRBV7-2 and TRBJ1-6; D is uncertain. The CDR3 length is 14 residues. Trimming shortened V by 1 base and J by 5 bases, and 6 bases separated the two germline ends. The germline V gene encodes CDR1 SGHTA and CDR2 FQGNSA. Variable domain in full (rest from reference TRBV7-2 and TRBJ1-6): GAGVSQSPSNKVTEKGKDVELRCDPISGHTALYWYRQSLGQGLEFLIYFQGNSAPDKSGLPSDRFSAERTGGSVSTLTIQRTQQEDSAVYLCASSLVQNNSPLHFGNGTRLTVT.

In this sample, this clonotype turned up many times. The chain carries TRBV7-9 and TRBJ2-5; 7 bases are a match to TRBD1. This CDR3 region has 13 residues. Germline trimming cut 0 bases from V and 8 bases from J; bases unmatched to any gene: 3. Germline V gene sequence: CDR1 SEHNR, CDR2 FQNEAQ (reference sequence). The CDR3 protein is CASSLAGGRTQYF. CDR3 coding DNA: TGTGCCAGCAGCTTAGCAGGGGGCCGAACCCAGTACTTC. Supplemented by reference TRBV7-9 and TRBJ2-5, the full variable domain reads DTGVSQNPRHKITKRGQNVTFRCDPISEHNRLYWYRQTLGQGPEFLTYFQNEAQLEKSRLLSDRFSAERPKGSFSTLEIQRTEQGDSAMYLCASSLAGGRTQYFGPGTRLLVL.

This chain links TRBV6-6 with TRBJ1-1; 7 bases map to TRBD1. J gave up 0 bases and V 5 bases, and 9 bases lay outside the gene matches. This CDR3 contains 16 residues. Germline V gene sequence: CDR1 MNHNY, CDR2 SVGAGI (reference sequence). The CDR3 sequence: CASSQGGGNLNTEAFF. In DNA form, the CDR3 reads TGTGCCAGCAGTCAGGGGGGGGGCAATTTGAACACTGAAGCTTTCTTT.

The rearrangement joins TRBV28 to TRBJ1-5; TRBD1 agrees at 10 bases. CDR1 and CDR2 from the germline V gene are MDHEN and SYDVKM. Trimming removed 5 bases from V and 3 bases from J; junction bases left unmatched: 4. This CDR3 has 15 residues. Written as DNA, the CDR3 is TGTGCCAGCAGTACCGGGACAGGGGACAATCAGCCCCAGCATTTT. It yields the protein CASSTGTGDNQPQHF.

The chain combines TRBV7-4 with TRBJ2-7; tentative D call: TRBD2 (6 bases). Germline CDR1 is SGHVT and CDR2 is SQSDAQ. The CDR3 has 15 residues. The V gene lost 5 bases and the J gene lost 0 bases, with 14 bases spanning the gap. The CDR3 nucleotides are TGTGCCAGCAGCCACGGGACTTTCGGCTCCTACGAGCAGTACTTC. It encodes CASSHGTFGSYEQYF.

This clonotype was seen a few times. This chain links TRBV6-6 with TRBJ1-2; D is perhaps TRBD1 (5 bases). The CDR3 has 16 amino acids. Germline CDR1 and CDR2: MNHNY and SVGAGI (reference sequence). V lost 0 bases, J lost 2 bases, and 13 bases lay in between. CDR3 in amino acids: CASSYSKRGDNYGYTF. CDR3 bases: TGTGCCAGCAGTTACTCGAAGCGGGGGGACAACTATGGCTACACCTTC.

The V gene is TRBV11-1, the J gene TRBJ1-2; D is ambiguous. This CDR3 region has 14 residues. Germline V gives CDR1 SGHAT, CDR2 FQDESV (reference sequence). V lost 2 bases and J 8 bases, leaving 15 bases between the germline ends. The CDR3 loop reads CASSLRVTASGYTF. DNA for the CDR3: TGTGCCAGCAGCTTACGGGTGACGGCAAGCGGCTACACCTTC.

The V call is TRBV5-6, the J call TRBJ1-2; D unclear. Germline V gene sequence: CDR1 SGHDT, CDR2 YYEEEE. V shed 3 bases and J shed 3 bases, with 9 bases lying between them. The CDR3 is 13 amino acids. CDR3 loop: CASSSGVDYGYTF. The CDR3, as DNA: TGTGCCAGCAGCTCGGGCGTGGACTATGGCTACACCTTC. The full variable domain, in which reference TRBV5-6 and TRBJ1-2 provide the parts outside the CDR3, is DAGVTQSPTHLIKTRGQQVTLRCSPKSGHDTVSWYQQALGQGPQFIFQYYEEEERQRGNFPDRFSGHQFPNYSSELNVNALLLGDSALYLCASSSGVDYGYTFGSGTRLTVV.

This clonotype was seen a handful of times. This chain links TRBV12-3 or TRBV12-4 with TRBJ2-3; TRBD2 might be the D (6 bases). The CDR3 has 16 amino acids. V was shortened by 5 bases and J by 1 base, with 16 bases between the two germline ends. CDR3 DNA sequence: TGTGCCAGCAGTCCGGTTAGCGGAGTTGGCACAGATACGCAGTATTTT. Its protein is CASSPVSGVGTDTQYF.

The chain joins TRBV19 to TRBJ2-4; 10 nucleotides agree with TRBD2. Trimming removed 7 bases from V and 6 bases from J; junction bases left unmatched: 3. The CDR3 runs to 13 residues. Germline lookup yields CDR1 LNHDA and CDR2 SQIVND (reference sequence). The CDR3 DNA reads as TGTGCCAGTAAGGCTAGCGGGAGAAACATTCAGTACTTC. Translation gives CASKASGRNIQYF.

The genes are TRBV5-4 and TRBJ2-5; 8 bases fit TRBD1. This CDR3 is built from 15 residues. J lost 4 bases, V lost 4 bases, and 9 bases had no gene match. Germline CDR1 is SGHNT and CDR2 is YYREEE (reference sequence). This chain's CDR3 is CASSGIRGQGETQYF. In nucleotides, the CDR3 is TGTGCCAGCAGCGGCATCAGGGGGCAGGGAGAGACCCAGTACTTC. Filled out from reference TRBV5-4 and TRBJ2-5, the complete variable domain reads ETGVTQSPTHLIKTRGQQVTLRCSSQSGHNTVSWYQQALGQGPQFIFQYYREEENGRGNFPPRFSGLQFPNYSSELNVNALELDDSALYLCASSGIRGQGETQYFGPGTRLLVL.

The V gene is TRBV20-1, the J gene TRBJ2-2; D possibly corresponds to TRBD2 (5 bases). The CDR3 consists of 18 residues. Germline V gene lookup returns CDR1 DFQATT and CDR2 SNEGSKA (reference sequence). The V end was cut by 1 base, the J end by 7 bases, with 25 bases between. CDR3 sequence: CSARVSGMVALGNGELFF. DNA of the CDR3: TGCAGTGCTAGAGTGTCGGGGATGGTAGCGCTAGGGAACGGGGAGCTGTTTTTT.

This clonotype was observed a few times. The CDR3 is CASSLKEGSYEQYF. The CDR3 DNA follows: TGTGCCAGCAGCTTAAAGGAGGGTTCCTACGAGCAGTACTTC. The rearrangement links TRBV7-3 to TRBJ2-7; perhaps TRBD2 as D (6 bases). Germline values: CDR1 SGHTA, CDR2 FQGTGA. Trimming stripped 1 base from V and 1 base from J, with 8 bases between. The CDR3 length is 14 residues.

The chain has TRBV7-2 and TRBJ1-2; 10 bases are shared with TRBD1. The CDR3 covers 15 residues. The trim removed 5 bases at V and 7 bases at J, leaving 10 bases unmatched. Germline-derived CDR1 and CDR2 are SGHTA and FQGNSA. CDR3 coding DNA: TGTGCCAGCAGCGCCCGACAGGGGGCGTCCGGTGGCTACACCTTC. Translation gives CASSARQGASGGYTF. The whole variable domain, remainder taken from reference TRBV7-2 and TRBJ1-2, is GAGVSQSPSNKVTEKGKDVELRCDPISGHTALYWYRQSLGQGLEFLIYFQGNSAPDKSGLPSDRFSAERTGGSVSTLTIQRTQQEDSAVYLCASSARQGASGGYTFGSGTRLTVV.

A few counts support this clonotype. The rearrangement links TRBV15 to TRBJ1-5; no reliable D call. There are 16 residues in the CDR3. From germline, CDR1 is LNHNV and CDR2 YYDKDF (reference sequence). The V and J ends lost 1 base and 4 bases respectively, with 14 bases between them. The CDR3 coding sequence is TGTGCCACCAGCAGAGGCCCCTCGGACGGGAATCAGCCCCAGCATTTT. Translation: CATSRGPSDGNQPQHF.

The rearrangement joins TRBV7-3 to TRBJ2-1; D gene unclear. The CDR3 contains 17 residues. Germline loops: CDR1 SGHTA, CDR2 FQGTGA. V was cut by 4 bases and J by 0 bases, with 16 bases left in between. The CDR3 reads CASSSRSLFSSYNEQFF. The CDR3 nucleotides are TGTGCCAGCAGCTCAAGGAGCCTGTTCAGCTCCTACAATGAGCAGTTCTTC.

Here the CDR3 DNA reads TGTGCCAGTAGTATTTCCGGGAAAAGCACAGATACGCAGTATTTT. It yields the protein CASSISGKSTDTQYF. The V gene is TRBV19, the J gene TRBJ2-3; D is perhaps TRBD2 (5 bases). Germline CDR1 reads LNHDA; CDR2 reads SQIVND (reference sequence). The CDR3 is made up of 15 amino acids. V shed 3 bases and J shed 0 bases, with 10 bases lying between them.